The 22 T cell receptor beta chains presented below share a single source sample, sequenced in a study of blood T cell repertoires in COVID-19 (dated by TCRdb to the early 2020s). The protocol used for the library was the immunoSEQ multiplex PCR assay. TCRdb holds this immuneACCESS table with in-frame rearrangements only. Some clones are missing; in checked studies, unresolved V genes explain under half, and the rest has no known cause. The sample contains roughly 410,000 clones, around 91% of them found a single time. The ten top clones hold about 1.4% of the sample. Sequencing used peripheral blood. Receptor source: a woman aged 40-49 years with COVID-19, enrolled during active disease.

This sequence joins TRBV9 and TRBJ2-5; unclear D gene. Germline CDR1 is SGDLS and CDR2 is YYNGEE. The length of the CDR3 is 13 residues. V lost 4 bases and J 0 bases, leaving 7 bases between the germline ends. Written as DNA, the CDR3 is TGTGCCAGCAGCCCCCTGTACCAAGAGACCCAGTACTTC. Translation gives CASSPLYQETQYF.

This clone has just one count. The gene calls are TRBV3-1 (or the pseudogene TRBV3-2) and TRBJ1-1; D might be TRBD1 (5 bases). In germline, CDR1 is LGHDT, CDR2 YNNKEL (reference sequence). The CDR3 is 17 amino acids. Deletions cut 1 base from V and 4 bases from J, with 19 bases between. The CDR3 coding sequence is TGTGCCAGCAGCCAAGTCACTACCGGGTCCCAGGGCACTGAAGCTTTCTTT. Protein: CASSQVTTGSQGTEAFF.

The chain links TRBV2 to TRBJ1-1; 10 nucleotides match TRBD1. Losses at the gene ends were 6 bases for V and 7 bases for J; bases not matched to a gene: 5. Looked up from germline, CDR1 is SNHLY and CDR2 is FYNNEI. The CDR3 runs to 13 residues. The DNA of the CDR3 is TGTGCCAGCAGGGGAGACAGGGGGCTTGAAGCTTTCTTT. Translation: CASRGDRGLEAFF.

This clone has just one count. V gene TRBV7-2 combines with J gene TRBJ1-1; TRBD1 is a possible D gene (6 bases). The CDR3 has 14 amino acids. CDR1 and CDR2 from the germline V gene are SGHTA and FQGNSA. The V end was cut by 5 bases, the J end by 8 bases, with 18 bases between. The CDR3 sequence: CASSKGGGHLEAFF. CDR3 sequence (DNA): TGTGCCAGCAGCAAAGGGGGGGGACATCTCGAAGCTTTCTTT.

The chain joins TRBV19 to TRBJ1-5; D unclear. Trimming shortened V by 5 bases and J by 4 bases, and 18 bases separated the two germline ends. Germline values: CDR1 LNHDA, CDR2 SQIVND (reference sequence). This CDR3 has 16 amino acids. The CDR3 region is CASSRDRDLRNQPQHF. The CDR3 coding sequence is TGTGCCAGTAGTCGAGATAGAGACCTGAGGAATCAGCCCCAGCATTTT.

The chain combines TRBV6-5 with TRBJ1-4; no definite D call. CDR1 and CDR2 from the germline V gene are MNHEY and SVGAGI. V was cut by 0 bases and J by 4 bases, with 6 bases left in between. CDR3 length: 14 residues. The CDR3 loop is CASSYSPLNEKLFF. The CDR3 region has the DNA TGTGCCAGCAGTTACTCTCCCCTTAATGAAAAACTGTTTTTT.

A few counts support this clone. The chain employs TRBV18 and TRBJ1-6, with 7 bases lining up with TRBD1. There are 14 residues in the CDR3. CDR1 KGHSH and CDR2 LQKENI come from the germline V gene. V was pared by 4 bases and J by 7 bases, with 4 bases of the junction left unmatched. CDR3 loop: CASSQGQSNSPLHF. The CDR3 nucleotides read TGTGCCAGCTCACAGGGACAGTCAAATTCACCCCTCCACTTT.

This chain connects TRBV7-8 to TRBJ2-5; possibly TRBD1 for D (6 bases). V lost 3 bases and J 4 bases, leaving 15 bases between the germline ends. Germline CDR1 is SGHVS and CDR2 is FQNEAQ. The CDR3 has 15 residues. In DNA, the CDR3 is TGTGCCAGCAGCTTTCGCGGCAGGGGCTCAGAGACCCAGTACTTC. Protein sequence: CASSFRGRGSETQYF.

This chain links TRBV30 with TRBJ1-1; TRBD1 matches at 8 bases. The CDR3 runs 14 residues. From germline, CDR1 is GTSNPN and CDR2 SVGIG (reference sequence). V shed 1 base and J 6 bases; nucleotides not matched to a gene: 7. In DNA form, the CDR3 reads TGTGCCTGGAGTGCCTGGACAGGGAATTCTGAAGCTTTCTTT. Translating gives CAWSAWTGNSEAFF.

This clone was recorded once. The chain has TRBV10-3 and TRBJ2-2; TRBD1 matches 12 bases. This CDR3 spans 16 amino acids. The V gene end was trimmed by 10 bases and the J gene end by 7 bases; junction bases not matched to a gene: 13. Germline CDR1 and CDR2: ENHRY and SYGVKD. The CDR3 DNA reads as TGTGCCACTCGGGACAGGGGGCGCGCAGAGGACGGGGAGCTGTTTTTT. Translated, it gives CATRDRGRAEDGELFF.

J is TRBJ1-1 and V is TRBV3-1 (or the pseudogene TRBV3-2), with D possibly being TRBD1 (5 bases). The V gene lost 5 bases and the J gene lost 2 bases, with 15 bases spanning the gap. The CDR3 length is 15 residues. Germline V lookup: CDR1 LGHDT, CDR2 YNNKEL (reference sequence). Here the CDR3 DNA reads TGTGCCAGCAGCGAAGGATGGACAAGAAACACTGAAGCTTTCTTT. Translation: CASSEGWTRNTEAFF.

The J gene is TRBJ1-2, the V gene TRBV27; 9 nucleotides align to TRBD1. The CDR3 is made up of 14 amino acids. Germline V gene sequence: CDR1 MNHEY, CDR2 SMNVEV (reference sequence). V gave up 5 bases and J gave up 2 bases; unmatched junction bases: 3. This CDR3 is CASSPTGGNYGYTF. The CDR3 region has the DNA TGTGCCAGCAGTCCGACAGGGGGGAACTATGGCTACACCTTC.

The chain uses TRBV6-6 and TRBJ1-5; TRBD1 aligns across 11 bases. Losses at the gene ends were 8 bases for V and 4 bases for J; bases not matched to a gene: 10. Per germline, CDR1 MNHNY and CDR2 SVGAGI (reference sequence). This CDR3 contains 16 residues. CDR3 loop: CASEGRDRGLNQPQHF. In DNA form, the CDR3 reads TGTGCCAGCGAGGGTCGGGACAGGGGGTTGAATCAGCCCCAGCATTTT.

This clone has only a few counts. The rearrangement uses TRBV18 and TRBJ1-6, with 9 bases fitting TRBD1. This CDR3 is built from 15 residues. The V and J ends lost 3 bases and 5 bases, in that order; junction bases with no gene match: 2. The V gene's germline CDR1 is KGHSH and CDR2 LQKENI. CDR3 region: CASSPTGGNNSPLHF. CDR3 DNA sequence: TGTGCCAGCTCACCGACAGGGGGAAATAATTCACCCCTCCACTTT. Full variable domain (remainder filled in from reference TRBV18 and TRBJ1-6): NAGVMQNPRHLVRRRGQEARLRCSPMKGHSHVYWYRQLPEEGLKFMVYLQKENIIDESGMPKERFSAEFPKEGPSILRIQQVVRGDSAAYFCASSPTGGNNSPLHFGNGTRLTVT.

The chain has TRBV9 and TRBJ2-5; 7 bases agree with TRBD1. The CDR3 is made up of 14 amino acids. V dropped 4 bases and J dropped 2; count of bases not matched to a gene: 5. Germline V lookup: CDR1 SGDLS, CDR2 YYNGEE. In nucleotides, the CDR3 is TGTGCCAGCAGCCCCCGGACAGGTCAAGAGACCCAGTACTTC. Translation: CASSPRTGQETQYF.

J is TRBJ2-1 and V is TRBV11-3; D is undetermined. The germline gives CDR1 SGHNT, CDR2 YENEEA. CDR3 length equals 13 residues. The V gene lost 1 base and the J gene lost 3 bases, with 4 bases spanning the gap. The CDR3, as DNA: TGTGCCAGCAGCTTAGGTCGCTACAATGAGCAGTTCTTC. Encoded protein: CASSLGRYNEQFF. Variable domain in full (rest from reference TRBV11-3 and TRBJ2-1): EAGVVQSPRYKIIEKKQPVAFWCNPISGHNTLYWYLQNLGQGPELLIRYENEEAVDDSQLPKDRFSAERLKGVDSTLKIQPAELGDSAVYLCASSLGRYNEQFFGPGTRLTVL.

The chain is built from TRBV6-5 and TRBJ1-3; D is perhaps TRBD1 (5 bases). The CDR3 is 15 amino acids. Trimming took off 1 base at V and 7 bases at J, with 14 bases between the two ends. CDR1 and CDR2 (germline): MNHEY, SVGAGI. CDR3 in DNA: TGTGCCAGCAGTTACTTATCACAGGAATCGAACACCATATATTTT. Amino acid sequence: CASSYLSQESNTIYF.

The CDR3 spells CASRPGSQETQYF. The DNA for the CDR3 is TGCGCCAGTAGGCCGGGGTCCCAAGAGACCCAGTACTTC. The rearrangement links TRBV5-1 to TRBJ2-5, with a possible D match to TRBD2 (5 bases). The length of the CDR3 is 13 residues. CDR1 SGHRS and CDR2 YFSETQ come from the germline V gene. Deletions cut 8 bases from V and 1 base from J, with 12 bases between.

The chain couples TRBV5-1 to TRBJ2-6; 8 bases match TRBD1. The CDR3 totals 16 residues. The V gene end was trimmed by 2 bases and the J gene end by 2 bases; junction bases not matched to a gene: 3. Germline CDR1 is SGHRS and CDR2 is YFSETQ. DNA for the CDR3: TGCGCCAGCAGCTTAGGACAGGGCGCTGGGGCCAACGTCCTGACTTTC. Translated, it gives CASSLGQGAGANVLTF. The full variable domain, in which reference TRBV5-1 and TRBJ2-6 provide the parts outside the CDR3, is KAGVTQTPRYLIKTRGQQVTLSCSPISGHRSVSWYQQTPGQGLQFLFEYFSETQRNKGNFPGRFSGRQFSNSRSEMNVSTLELGDSALYLCASSLGQGAGANVLTFGAGSRLTVL.

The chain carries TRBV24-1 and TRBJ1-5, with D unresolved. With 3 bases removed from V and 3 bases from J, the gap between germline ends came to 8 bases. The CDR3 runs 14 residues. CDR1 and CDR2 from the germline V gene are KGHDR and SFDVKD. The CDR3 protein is CATSDTQLNQPQHF. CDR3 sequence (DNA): TGTGCCACCAGTGATACCCAACTCAATCAGCCCCAGCATTTT.

CDR3 region: CASSWGVADTQYF. CDR3 DNA sequence: TGTGCCAGCAGCTGGGGAGTGGCAGATACGCAGTATTTT. The chain employs TRBV5-6 and TRBJ2-3; D may be TRBD2 (5 bases). Germline CDR1 and CDR2: SGHDT and YYEEEE. The CDR3 runs to 13 residues. V lost 3 bases and J lost 4, with 9 bases in between.

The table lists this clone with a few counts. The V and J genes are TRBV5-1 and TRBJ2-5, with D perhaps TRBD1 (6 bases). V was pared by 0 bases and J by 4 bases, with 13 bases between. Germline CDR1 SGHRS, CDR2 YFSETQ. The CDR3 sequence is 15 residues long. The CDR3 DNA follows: TGCGCCAGCAGCTTGGCTACAGGGTCGGGAGAGACCCAGTACTTC. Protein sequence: CASSLATGSGETQYF.